This record concerns one T cell receptor (beta chain) sequence. Antigen specificity is unknown. The sample belongs to a study of cytomegalovirus exposure and HLA in healthy donors. Study outcomes and limitations: Using the classifier, cytomegalovirus status was reportedly diagnosed with high specificity and sensitivity. In a later analysis, an Asian-associated ancestry cluster reportedly showed fewer N-insertions than the roughly 730-donor mean.

The CDR3 is made up of 15 amino acids. CDR1 SGHTA and CDR2 FQGNSA come from the germline V gene. V gave up 5 bases and J gave up 4 bases; unmatched junction bases: 8. PCR was performed using 60 Vbeta and 13 Jbeta primers. Profiled with immunoSEQ multiplex PCR; TCRdb holds only in-frame clones, not every one. Of around 130,000 clones listed, 6.5% to 9.5% are singletons. The sequencing sample was made of PBMCs. The clonotype was recovered from a man in his forties or fifties in good health and CMV-seronegative. The rearrangement joins TRBV7-2 to TRBJ2-1; 7 bases fit TRBD1. The CDR3 here is CASSLVGTAYNEQFF. The CDR3 region has the DNA TGTGCCAGCAGCCTAGTGGGGACAGCATACAATGAGCAGTTCTTC.